The clone carrying this T cell receptor beta chain was observed many times. In the original workflow: The study's classifier, a distant-metastasis tool for papillary thyroid cancer, was built using CDR3 differences across clinicopathological groups. TCRdb redid the clone calls on the PCR reads using MiXCR. V and J calls and clone size were set by TCRdb, not the authors. Of 25,000 to 35,000 clones in the sample, about 4.1% were seen once. Thyroid surgery took place with no prior treatment in any patient. Germline V gene sequence: CDR1 SEHNR, CDR2 FQNEAQ (reference sequence). CDR3 length: 15 amino acids. With V trimmed by 5 bases and J by 7 bases, 9 bases remained unmatched. This sample is part of a study of metastatic and nonmetastatic thyroid tumors. Looking at the study overall: The comparison covered peripheral blood and tumor or nodule tissue in malignant and benign thyroid patients.

The V gene is TRBV7-9, the J gene TRBJ1-2; 11 bases match TRBD1. Sequencing used blood. This TCR was recovered from a female donor with papillary thyroid cancer or a benign thyroid nodule (not recorded which). Some clones in this sample may be carry-over from other donors' samples. The DNA for the CDR3 is TGTGCCAGCAGCCACGAAGGGACAGGGGGTACTGGCTACACCTTC. Translated, it gives CASSHEGTGGTGYTF.